This T cell receptor (beta chain) is from a study of shared clonotypes between healthy human individuals. Data came from immunoSEQ multiplex PCR; TCRdb stores just in-frame clones and leaves some out. The data show millions of clones, 85% to 95% seen once. Study-level points and caveats: Donor scarcity curtailed the genetic and exposure-history diversity represented herein. Non-shared clonotypes were found to have lower generation probabilities than the clonotypes that were shared by all four of the sorted-subset donors.

Of note for this clone: Its antigen is not identified.

Within Nashville, Tennessee resided all donors, each a Caucasian adult. The investigators split CD4+ cells into a CD45RA+ naive subset and a CD45RA-negative memory subset. Unmatched junction bases numbered 8, after V lost 3 bases and J lost 5 bases. CDR1 and CDR2 from the germline V gene are SGHAT and FQNNGV. The CDR3 consists of 16 residues. Sample: naive CD4+ T cells from PBMCs. Regarding subset: CD45RA+ positively selected. The clonotype comes from a young man in good health. Some clones in this sample may be carry-over from other donors' samples. J is TRBJ2-1 and V is TRBV11-2; 9 bases are shared with TRBD2. CDR3 sequence: CASSFYASGAHNEQFF. In nucleotides, the CDR3 is TGTGCCAGCAGCTTTTATGCTAGCGGGGCCCACAATGAGCAGTTCTTC.